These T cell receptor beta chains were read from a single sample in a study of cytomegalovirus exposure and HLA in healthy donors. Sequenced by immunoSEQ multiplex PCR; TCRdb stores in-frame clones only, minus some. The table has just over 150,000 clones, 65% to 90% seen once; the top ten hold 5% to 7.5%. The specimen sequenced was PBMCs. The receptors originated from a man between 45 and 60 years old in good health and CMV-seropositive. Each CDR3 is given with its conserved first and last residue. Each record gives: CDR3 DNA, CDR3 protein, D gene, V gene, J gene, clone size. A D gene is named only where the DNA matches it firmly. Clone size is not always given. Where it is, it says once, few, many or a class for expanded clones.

CDR3nt: TGTGCCAGTAGTGCTATTGTATCGGGCAATCAGCCCCAGCATTTT
CDR3aa: CASSAIVSGNQPQHF
d_gene: NA
v_gene: TRBV19
j_gene: TRBJ1-5
abundance: once

CDR3nt: TGTGCCAGCAGTTACACGGAGGCATATGAGCAGTTCTTC
CDR3aa: CASSYTEAYEQFF
d_gene: NA
v_gene: TRBV6-5
j_gene: TRBJ2-1
abundance: NA

CDR3nt: TGTGCCAGCAAGTCCCGTGGAGGGTTTGGGGAAAAACTGTTTTTT
CDR3aa: CASKSRGGFGEKLFF
d_gene: NA
v_gene: TRBV7-6
j_gene: TRBJ1-4
abundance: NA

CDR3nt: TGTGCCAGCACAAGGGGGACGGCCGCACCTAATGAAAAACTGTTTTTT
CDR3aa: CASTRGTAAPNEKLFF
d_gene: NA
v_gene: TRBV11-2
j_gene: TRBJ1-4
abundance: NA

CDR3nt: TGCGCCAGCAGTAACGGGACAGGGATTAATTCACCCCTCCACTTT
CDR3aa: CASSNGTGINSPLHF
d_gene: TRBD1
v_gene: TRBV5-1
j_gene: TRBJ1-6
abundance: NA

CDR3nt: TGTGCCAGCAGCTTAGGCCGGTCCGTAGGGGACACCTTC
CDR3aa: CASSLGRSVGDTF
d_gene: NA
v_gene: TRBV11-2
j_gene: TRBJ1-2
abundance: NA

CDR3nt: TGTGCCAGCCATAAGACTAGCGGGGGGTTCTCCTACAATGAGCAGTTCTTC
CDR3aa: CASHKTSGGFSYNEQFF
d_gene: TRBD2
v_gene: TRBV2
j_gene: TRBJ2-1
abundance: NA

CDR3nt: TGTGCCAGCAGTCGGACCGACAGGGGGAACTATGGCTACACCTTC
CDR3aa: CASSRTDRGNYGYTF
d_gene: TRBD1
v_gene: TRBV11-2
j_gene: TRBJ1-2
abundance: NA

CDR3nt: TGTGCCAGCAGTTTATCGTGGACAGGGTACCCCTATGGCTACACCTTC
CDR3aa: CASSLSWTGYPYGYTF
d_gene: TRBD1
v_gene: TRBV27
j_gene: TRBJ1-2
abundance: once

CDR3nt: TGTGCCAGTATGGGCGAAAAACTGTTTTTT
CDR3aa: CASMGEKLFF
d_gene: NA
v_gene: TRBV19
j_gene: TRBJ1-4
abundance: NA

CDR3nt: TGCGCCAGCAGCCCGGACGGGTCGGGAACCGGGGAGCTGTTTTTT
CDR3aa: CASSPDGSGTGELFF
d_gene: NA
v_gene: TRBV5-1
j_gene: TRBJ2-2
abundance: NA

CDR3nt: TGTGCCAGCAGTGACTGGGACAGCCGCAATCAGCCCCAGCATTTT
CDR3aa: CASSDWDSRNQPQHF
d_gene: TRBD1
v_gene: TRBV6-5
j_gene: TRBJ1-5
abundance: NA

CDR3nt: TGTGCCAGCAGCCAAGGGACAGGGGCGAACACCGGGGAGCTGTTTTTT
CDR3aa: CASSQGTGANTGELFF
d_gene: TRBD1
v_gene: TRBV5-8
j_gene: TRBJ2-2
abundance: NA

CDR3nt: TGCAGCCATGGACAGCCCACAGATACGCAGTATTTT
CDR3aa: CSHGQPTDTQYF
d_gene: NA
v_gene: TRBV29-1
j_gene: TRBJ2-3
abundance: NA

CDR3nt: TGCGCCAGCAGCCAAGAGAACTTTCGGGATACGCAGTATTTT
CDR3aa: CASSQENFRDTQYF
d_gene: NA
v_gene: TRBV4-1
j_gene: TRBJ2-3
abundance: once

CDR3nt: TGTGCCAGCAGCCCCGTCGGGGGAGTCTATGGCTACACCTTC
CDR3aa: CASSPVGGVYGYTF
d_gene: NA
v_gene: TRBV14
j_gene: TRBJ1-2
abundance: NA

CDR3nt: TGTGCCAGCAGCGACCCAGCGGGAGGGCCTTACAATGAGCAGTTCTTC
CDR3aa: CASSDPAGGPYNEQFF
d_gene: TRBD2
v_gene: TRBV9
j_gene: TRBJ2-1
abundance: once

CDR3nt: TGTGCCAGCTCACCAGTACAGAGCAATCAGCCCCAGCATTTT
CDR3aa: CASSPVQSNQPQHF
d_gene: NA
v_gene: TRBV18
j_gene: TRBJ1-5
abundance: NA

CDR3nt: TGTGCCAGCAGCAGACAGGGTAATCCCCGGGAGACCCAGTACTTC
CDR3aa: CASSRQGNPRETQYF
d_gene: TRBD1
v_gene: TRBV7-3
j_gene: TRBJ2-5
abundance: NA

CDR3nt: TGTGCCAGCAGCTCGGGACTAGCGGCTTACAATGAGCAGTTCTTC
CDR3aa: CASSSGLAAYNEQFF
d_gene: TRBD2
v_gene: TRBV11-2
j_gene: TRBJ2-1
abundance: NA

CDR3nt: TGTGCCAGCTACTCAGGGGCACTCACTGAAGCTTTCTTT
CDR3aa: CASYSGALTEAFF
d_gene: NA
v_gene: TRBV6-5
j_gene: TRBJ1-1
abundance: NA

CDR3nt: TGTGCCAGCAGCCTGCAAGGACAGGGCTCCTACGAGCAGTACTTC
CDR3aa: CASSLQGQGSYEQYF
d_gene: TRBD1
v_gene: TRBV7-3
j_gene: TRBJ2-7
abundance: once

CDR3nt: TGTGCCAGCAGCTTGGGGCCCCACGAGGGCGATGAGCAGTTCTTC
CDR3aa: CASSLGPHEGDEQFF
d_gene: NA
v_gene: TRBV5-6
j_gene: TRBJ2-1
abundance: NA

CDR3nt: TGTGCCACTACAGGGAGAGCTGGAAACACCATATATTTT
CDR3aa: CATTGRAGNTIYF
d_gene: NA
v_gene: TRBV6-1
j_gene: TRBJ1-3
abundance: NA

CDR3nt: TGTGCCAGCAGCTCCCTCGGACAGGCGGAGACCCAGTACTTC
CDR3aa: CASSSLGQAETQYF
d_gene: TRBD1
v_gene: TRBV11-1
j_gene: TRBJ2-5
abundance: NA

CDR3nt: TGTGCCAGCAGCTTCCGGGACAGGGGCCACGAGCAGTACTTC
CDR3aa: CASSFRDRGHEQYF
d_gene: TRBD1
v_gene: TRBV5-4
j_gene: TRBJ2-7
abundance: NA

CDR3nt: TGTGCCAGCAGTTTACCCCCCCCCTGGGGGGATCAGCCCCAGCATTTT
CDR3aa: CASSLPPPWGDQPQHF
d_gene: NA
v_gene: TRBV28
j_gene: TRBJ1-5
abundance: NA

CDR3nt: TGTGCCAGCAGCCAAGATCAAGGGGGAGGGGCAGATACGCAGTATTTT
CDR3aa: CASSQDQGGGADTQYF
d_gene: NA
v_gene: TRBV4-2
j_gene: TRBJ2-3
abundance: NA

CDR3nt: TGTGCCAGCACCGTATCTGGGGGCGGCTATGGCTACACCTTC
CDR3aa: CASTVSGGGYGYTF
d_gene: NA
v_gene: TRBV2
j_gene: TRBJ1-2
abundance: NA

CDR3nt: TGTGCCAGCAGTTACTCCGCGGCGGGACTGATCTATGGCTACACCTTC
CDR3aa: CASSYSAAGLIYGYTF
d_gene: NA
v_gene: TRBV6-5
j_gene: TRBJ1-2
abundance: NA

CDR3nt: TGTGCCTGGAGTCCCCCCGGGACACCCTACAATGAGCAGTTCTTC
CDR3aa: CAWSPPGTPYNEQFF
d_gene: NA
v_gene: TRBV30
j_gene: TRBJ2-1
abundance: few

CDR3nt: TGTGCCAGCAGTGGGACTTCCAATGAGCAGTTCTTC
CDR3aa: CASSGTSNEQFF
d_gene: NA
v_gene: TRBV2
j_gene: TRBJ2-1
abundance: NA

CDR3nt: TGCGCCAGCAGCGAAGGGACACGGGGCGAGGAGACCCAGTACTTC
CDR3aa: CASSEGTRGEETQYF
d_gene: NA
v_gene: TRBV5-1
j_gene: TRBJ2-5
abundance: few

CDR3nt: TGTTCCAGCAGCCCGCCGGGACAGGGAGGTGCCGGGGAGCTGTTTTTT
CDR3aa: CSSSPPGQGGAGELFF
d_gene: TRBD1
v_gene: TRBV7-9
j_gene: TRBJ2-2
abundance: NA

CDR3nt: TGTGCCAGCAGTTTAGTAGGGGCCCCGGCGGATACGCAGTATTTT
CDR3aa: CASSLVGAPADTQYF
d_gene: NA
v_gene: TRBV27
j_gene: TRBJ2-3
abundance: NA

CDR3nt: TGTGCCAGCAGCAAACAGGGCACTGAAGCTTTCTTT
CDR3aa: CASSKQGTEAFF
d_gene: NA
v_gene: TRBV7-8
j_gene: TRBJ1-1
abundance: NA

CDR3nt: TGTGCCACCGACGACAGGGAGAACTATGGCTACACCTTC
CDR3aa: CATDDRENYGYTF
d_gene: TRBD1
v_gene: TRBV19
j_gene: TRBJ1-2
abundance: NA

CDR3nt: TGTGCCAGTAGTACCGTCCCCCCAAAGAGCACTGAAGCTTTCTTT
CDR3aa: CASSTVPPKSTEAFF
d_gene: NA
v_gene: TRBV19
j_gene: TRBJ1-1
abundance: NA

CDR3nt: TGTGCCAGCAGCTTATGGACTAGCGGGAGTACTAATGAGCAGTTCTTC
CDR3aa: CASSLWTSGSTNEQFF
d_gene: TRBD2
v_gene: TRBV7-8
j_gene: TRBJ2-1
abundance: NA

CDR3nt: TGTGCCAGCAGCCAAGAAATTGAGGGTACGGCCTCCTACGAGCAGTACTTC
CDR3aa: CASSQEIEGTASYEQYF
d_gene: NA
v_gene: TRBV4-2
j_gene: TRBJ2-7
abundance: NA

CDR3nt: TGTGCCAGCAGTGAACTAGGACAGGGGGCACCTAATGAAAAACTGTTTTTT
CDR3aa: CASSELGQGAPNEKLFF
d_gene: TRBD1
v_gene: TRBV2
j_gene: TRBJ1-4
abundance: NA

CDR3nt: TGTGCCAGCTCACGGCCCGGGACAGGTAACACTGAAGCTTTCTTT
CDR3aa: CASSRPGTGNTEAFF
d_gene: TRBD1
v_gene: TRBV18
j_gene: TRBJ1-1
abundance: NA

CDR3nt: TGTGCCAGCAGTCGTGGTCAGGGGGCCGTTCAGCCCCAGCATTTT
CDR3aa: CASSRGQGAVQPQHF
d_gene: TRBD1
v_gene: TRBV28
j_gene: TRBJ1-5
abundance: once